This T cell receptor (beta chain) originates from a study of low-dose radiotherapy and immunotherapy resistance in tumors. Overall study: Cohort 2, a group dosed every two weeks at 1 Gy per fraction, received 13 Gy in total over 26 weeks. Every two weeks, one day ahead of radiation and immunotherapy, cyclophosphamide 200 mg/m2 was given (intravenously). Daily intake of oral aspirin 300 mg by patients lasted four cycles and began on cycle 1 day 1.

V was trimmed by 4 bases and J by 5 bases, leaving 21 bases between them. The CDR3 spans 16 residues. The germline CDR1 and CDR2 sequences are SGHNT and YYREEE (reference sequence). First-strand cDNA relied on TRAV- and TRBV-specific primers spanning alpha and beta chains. Using a constant-region primer together with a V-primer adapter, TCRs were subjected to around 20 PCR cycles of amplification. In vitro transcription was used to amplify the isolated mRNA. Using its own MiXCR run on the reads, TCRdb lists one record per CDR3 protein. Of more than 50,000 distinct CDR3 sequences listed, 23% are singletons. This clonotype has a count of ten or more. Time point indicated: after trial treatment. Treatment given: LDRT plus nivolumab, ipilimumab, low-dose cyclophosphamide and aspirin (RACIN trial).

This clonotype was sampled from a male donor with prostate cancer. This chain joins TRBV5-4 and TRBJ2-5, with a weak D call TRBD2 (7 bases). The source was PBMCs, collected after low-dose radiotherapy plus immunotherapy. CDR3 nucleotide sequence: TGTGCCAGCAGCGGACAAGGATCGGGGGGCCGCGAGACCCAGTACTTC. It specifies CASSGQGSGGRETQYF.